These 12 T cell receptor beta chains were sequenced from one sample in a study of CD8 T cells in Susac syndrome (dated by TCRdb to between 2018 and 2020). Receptor libraries were prepared by the immunoSEQ multiplex PCR assay. RNA was extracted using the RNeasy kit, and roughly 0.5 to 1 microgram was reverse transcribed with random hexamers. In TCRdb, the public reads were trimmed at Q25 with fastp and aligned with MiXCR, with productive beta chains retained. Under each unique CDR3 protein, matching rows form one entry showing the most common genes and DNA. The sample includes 200,000 to 300,000 distinct CDR3 sequences, with roughly 95% observed a single time. Jointly, the top ten make up about 0.094% of the sample. Sequences were obtained from CD4+ T cells from PBMCs. The receptors originated from a human donor with Susac syndrome.

The chain carries TRBV6-5 and TRBJ2-3; D gene ambiguous. CDR1 is MNHEY and CDR2 is SVGAGI in the germline V gene. The CDR3 sequence is 13 residues long. Between the trimmed V and J ends, which lost 6 bases and 0 bases, there was a span of 7 bases. The CDR3 nucleotides are TGTGCCAGCAGAACGACTAGCACAGATACGCAGTATTTT. Translating it yields CASRTTSTDTQYF.

The rearrangement joins TRBV6-5 to TRBJ1-5; 9 bases are shared with TRBD1. V gave up 8 bases and J gave up 0 bases; unmatched junction bases: 5. The CDR3 consists of 15 residues. Germline lookup yields CDR1 MNHEY and CDR2 SVGAGI. The chain's CDR3 is CASGRTGDSNQPQHF. The CDR3 coding sequence is TGTGCCAGCGGGCGGACAGGGGATAGCAATCAGCCCCAGCATTTT.

The V gene is TRBV21-1, the J gene TRBJ2-5; the table's D call TRBD1 went unverified against the DNA. TRBV21-1 is given as a pseudogene. This CDR3 region has 15 residues. The CDR3 sequence: CASRGDRGDRETQYF. DNA of the CDR3: TGTGCCAGCAGGGGTGACAGGGGAGACCGAGAGACCCAGTACTTC.

This rearrangement joins TRBV30 to TRBJ1-1, with 7 nucleotides matching TRBD1. With 3 bases clipped from V and 8 bases from J, the junction kept 6 bases outside the gene matches. The CDR3 length is 12 residues. Germline V gives CDR1 GTSNPN, CDR2 SVGIG (reference sequence). The CDR3 spells CAWSEDRFEAFF. CDR3 nucleotide sequence: TGTGCCTGGAGCGAGGACAGGTTCGAAGCTTTCTTT. Full variable domain (rest looked up from reference TRBV30 and TRBJ1-1): SQTIHQWPATLVQPVGSPLSLECTVEGTSNPNLYWYRQAAGRGLQLLFYSVGIGQISSEVPQNLSASRPQDRQFILSSKKLLLSDSGFYLCAWSEDRFEAFFGQGTRLTVV.

The rearrangement links TRBV19 to TRBJ2-7; 8 bases align to TRBD1. Germline V gene lookup returns CDR1 LNHDA and CDR2 SQIVND (reference sequence). V shed 4 bases and J 3 bases; nucleotides not matched to a gene: 2. This CDR3 is built from 13 residues. This CDR3 is CASSRTGNYEQYF. The CDR3 DNA follows: TGTGCCAGTAGTAGGACAGGGAACTACGAGCAGTACTTC. Looking up the rest from reference TRBV19 and TRBJ2-7 gives the full variable domain: DGGITQSPKYLFRKEGQNVTLSCEQNLNHDAMYWYRQDPGQGLRLIYYSQIVNDFQKGDIAEGYSVSREKKESFPLTVTSAQKNPTAFYLCASSRTGNYEQYFGPGTRLTVT.

V is TRBV5-5 and J is TRBJ2-1; the D call may be TRBD1 or TRBD2 (5 bases each). V gave up 4 bases and J gave up 5 bases, with 22 bases separating them. The CDR3 totals 17 residues. Germline lookup yields CDR1 SGHKS and CDR2 YYEKEE (reference sequence). As DNA, the CDR3 is TGTGCCAGCAGCCTGCTACTGCTGGGGGAACGCGACAATGAGCAGTTCTTC. It encodes CASSLLLLGERDNEQFF.

DNA of the CDR3: TGTGCCAGCAGACAGCTCTCTGGAAACACCATATATTTT. This sequence encodes CASRQLSGNTIYF. The chain employs TRBV6-5 and TRBJ1-3, with unresolved D. The V gene's germline CDR1 is MNHEY and CDR2 SVGAGI. There are 13 residues in the CDR3. V gave up 6 bases and J gave up 0 bases, with 6 bases separating them.

The gene calls are TRBV19 and TRBJ1-4, with 8 bases identical to TRBD1. V lost 4 bases, J lost 3 bases, and 4 bases stayed unmatched. Germline V gene sequence: CDR1 LNHDA, CDR2 SQIVND (reference sequence). This CDR3 has 15 residues. CDR3 in amino acids: CASSTGGAANEKLFF. The CDR3 DNA follows: TGTGCCAGTAGTACAGGGGGCGCAGCTAATGAAAAACTGTTTTTT.

The CDR3 DNA is TGTGCCAGCAGCTTGTACAGGGGCCAGGCTGAAGCTTTCTTT. It specifies CASSLYRGQAEAFF. V and J are TRBV7-9 and TRBJ1-1; 7 bases map to TRBD1. There are 14 residues in the CDR3. In germline, CDR1 is SEHNR, CDR2 FQNEAQ (reference sequence). The ends lost 3 bases at V and 6 bases at J; junction bases unmatched: 7. The full variable domain, in which reference TRBV7-9 and TRBJ1-1 provide the parts outside the CDR3, is DTGVSQNPRHKITKRGQNVTFRCDPISEHNRLYWYRQTLGQGPEFLTYFQNEAQLEKSRLLSDRFSAERPKGSFSTLEIQRTEQGDSAMYLCASSLYRGQAEAFFGQGTRLTVV.

The CDR3 loop reads CSVVLGQGGTEAFF. The CDR3 DNA follows: TGCAGCGTTGTATTAGGACAGGGAGGCACTGAAGCTTTCTTT. The chain recombines TRBV29-1 with TRBJ1-1; 8 bases align to TRBD1. CDR1 and CDR2 from the germline V gene are SQVTM and ANQGSEA. V gave up 4 bases and J gave up 4 bases; unmatched junction bases: 8. The length of the CDR3 is 14 residues.

This chain links TRBV10-2 with TRBJ1-2; the D is unclear. Germline V gives CDR1 WSHSY, CDR2 SAAADI. The CDR3 runs to 14 residues. The V end lost 7 bases, the J end lost 10 bases, and 22 bases lay between the germline ends. The CDR3 DNA is TGCGCCAGCACTGACGTCTCTAGCTCTAGTGACTACACCTTC. This sequence encodes CASTDVSSSSDYTF.

The chain joins TRBV12-3 or TRBV12-4 to TRBJ2-3; D remains unclear. The CDR3 extends over 12 amino acids. V lost 4 bases, J lost 2 bases, and 4 bases lay in between. CDR3: CASSSNTDTQYF. In nucleotides, the CDR3 is TGTGCCAGCAGTTCGAACACAGATACGCAGTATTTT.